Sequencing of this T cell receptor (beta chain) was carried out in a study of CD8+ T cells in alopecia areata. CDR1 and CDR2 (germline): SGHVS, FQNEAQ. This CDR3 spans 17 amino acids. V lost 0 bases to trimming and J lost 3 bases, with 14 bases between them. Reverse transcribed after extraction, RNA yielded cDNA as the sequencing template. The assay was immunoSEQ multiplex PCR, and TCRdb's table has in-frame clones only and misses some. The sample shows tens of thousands of clones, roughly 60% of them seen only once. CD4+ cells from roughly five patients were sorted into CD25+CD127- cells. Alopecia areata patients gave lesional scalp punch biopsies and peripheral blood samples.

Material: CD4+ Tregs sorted from blood. This rearrangement joins TRBV7-8 to TRBJ2-2; D remains ambiguous. The TCR originated in a human donor with alopecia areata. The chain's CDR3 is CASSLAPGGPYTGELFF. The CDR3 DNA reads as TGTGCCAGCAGCTTAGCGCCGGGCGGACCCTACACCGGGGAGCTGTTTTTT.